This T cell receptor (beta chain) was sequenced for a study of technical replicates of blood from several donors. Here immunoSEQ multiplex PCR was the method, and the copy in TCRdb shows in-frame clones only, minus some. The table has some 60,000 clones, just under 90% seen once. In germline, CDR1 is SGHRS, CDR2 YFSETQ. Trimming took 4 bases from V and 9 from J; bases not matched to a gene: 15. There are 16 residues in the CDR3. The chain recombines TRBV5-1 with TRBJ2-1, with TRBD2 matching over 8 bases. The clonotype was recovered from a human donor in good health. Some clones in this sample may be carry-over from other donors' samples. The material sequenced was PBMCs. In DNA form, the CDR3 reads TGCGCCAGCAGCGGAGGCACTAGCGGAATAACTAGTGAGCAGTTCTTC. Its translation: CASSGGTSGITSEQFF.